Sequencing of this T cell receptor (beta chain) was carried out in a study of beta chain features in type 1 diabetes. This clone was seen a few times. What was sequenced were expressed TCRB transcripts, since all of the isolated RNA had been reverse transcribed. Sequencing used immunoSEQ multiplex PCR; TCRdb keeps in-frame clones, though not all of them. Found here are some 220,000 clones, about 11% of them singletons; the top ten hold roughly 1.4%. The CDR3 is made up of 15 amino acids. With 8 bases removed from V and 1 base from J, the gap between germline ends came to 18 bases. CDR1 is MNHEY and CDR2 is SMNVEV in the germline V gene (reference sequence).

This sequence was found in a young man in good health. The sequenced sample consisted of central memory CD4+ T cells from blood. The V and J genes are TRBV27 and TRBJ2-7; D is perhaps TRBD1 (6 bases). CDR3 DNA: TGTGCCAGCTCTAACCTCCGGGACACTTCCTACGAGCAGTACTTC. Amino acid sequence: CASSNLRDTSYEQYF.